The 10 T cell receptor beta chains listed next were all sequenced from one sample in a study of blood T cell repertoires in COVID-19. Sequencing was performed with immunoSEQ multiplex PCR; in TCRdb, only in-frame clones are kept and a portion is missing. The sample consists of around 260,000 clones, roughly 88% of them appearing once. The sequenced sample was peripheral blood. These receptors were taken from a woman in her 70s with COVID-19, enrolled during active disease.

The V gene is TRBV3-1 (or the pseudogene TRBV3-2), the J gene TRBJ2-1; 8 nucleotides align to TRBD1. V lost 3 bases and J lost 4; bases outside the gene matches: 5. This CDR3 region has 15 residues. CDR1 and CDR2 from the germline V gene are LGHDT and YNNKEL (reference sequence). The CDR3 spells CASSHETGVYNEQFF. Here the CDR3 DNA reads TGTGCCAGCAGCCACGAGACAGGGGTATACAATGAGCAGTTCTTC.

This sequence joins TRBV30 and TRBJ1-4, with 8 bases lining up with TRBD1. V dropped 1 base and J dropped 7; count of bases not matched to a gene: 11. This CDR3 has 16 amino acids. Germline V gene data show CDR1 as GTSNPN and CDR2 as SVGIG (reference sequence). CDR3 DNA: TGTGCCTGGAGTGCTCAGCGGGCAGGGGGCACTGAAAAACTGTTTTTT. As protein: CAWSAQRAGGTEKLFF.

CDR3 coding DNA: TGTGCCATCATGGGAGATCAAGAGACCCAGTACTTC. It codes for CAIMGDQETQYF. J is TRBJ2-5 and V is TRBV10-3; D perhaps matches TRBD2 (5 bases). The CDR3 extends over 12 amino acids. CDR1 is ENHRY and CDR2 is SYGVKD in the germline V gene. V gave up 7 bases and J gave up 2 bases, with 8 bases separating them.

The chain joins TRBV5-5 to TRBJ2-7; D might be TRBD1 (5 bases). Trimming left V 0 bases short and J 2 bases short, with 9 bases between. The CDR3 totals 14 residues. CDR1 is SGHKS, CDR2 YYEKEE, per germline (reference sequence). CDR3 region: CASSLVLGPYEQYF. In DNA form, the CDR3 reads TGTGCCAGCAGCTTGGTACTGGGGCCCTACGAGCAGTACTTC.

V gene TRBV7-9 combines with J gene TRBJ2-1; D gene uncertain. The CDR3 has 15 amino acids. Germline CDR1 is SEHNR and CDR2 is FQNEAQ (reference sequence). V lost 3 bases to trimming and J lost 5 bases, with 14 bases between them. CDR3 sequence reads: CASSFNSHQNNEQFF. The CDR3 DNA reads TGTGCCAGCAGCTTCAATAGCCATCAGAACAATGAGCAGTTCTTC.

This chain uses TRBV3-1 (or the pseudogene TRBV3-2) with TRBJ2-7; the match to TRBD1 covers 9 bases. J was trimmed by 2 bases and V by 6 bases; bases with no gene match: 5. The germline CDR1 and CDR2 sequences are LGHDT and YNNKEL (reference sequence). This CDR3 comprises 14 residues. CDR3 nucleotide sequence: TGTGCCAGCAGAAACAGGGGGCACACCTACGAGCAGTACTTC. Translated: CASRNRGHTYEQYF.

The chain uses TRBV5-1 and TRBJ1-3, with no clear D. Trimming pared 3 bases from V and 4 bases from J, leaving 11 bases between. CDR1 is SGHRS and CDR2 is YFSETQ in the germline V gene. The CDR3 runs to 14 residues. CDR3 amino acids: CASSSGPGGNTIYF. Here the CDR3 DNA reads TGCGCCAGCAGCTCAGGTCCGGGAGGAAACACCATATATTTT.

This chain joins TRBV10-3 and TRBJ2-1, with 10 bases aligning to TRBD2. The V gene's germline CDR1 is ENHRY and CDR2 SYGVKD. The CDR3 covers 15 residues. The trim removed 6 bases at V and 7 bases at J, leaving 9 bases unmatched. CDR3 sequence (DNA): TGTGCCATCAGGGGTCTAGCGGGAGCTCAGAATGAGCAGTTCTTC. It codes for CAIRGLAGAQNEQFF.

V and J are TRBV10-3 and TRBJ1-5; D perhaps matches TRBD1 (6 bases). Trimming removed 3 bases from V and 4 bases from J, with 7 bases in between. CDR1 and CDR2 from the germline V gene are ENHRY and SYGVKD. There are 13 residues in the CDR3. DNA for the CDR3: TGTGCCATCAGTGAAGGACAGAATCAGCCCCAGCATTTT. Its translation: CAISEGQNQPQHF.

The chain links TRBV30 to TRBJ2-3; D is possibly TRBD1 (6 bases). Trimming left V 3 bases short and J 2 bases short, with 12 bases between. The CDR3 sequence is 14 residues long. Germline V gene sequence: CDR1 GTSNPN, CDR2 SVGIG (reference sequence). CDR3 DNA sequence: TGTGCCTGGAGCCTCGGACAGAACACAGATACGCAGTATTTT. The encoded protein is CAWSLGQNTDTQYF.